This T cell receptor (beta chain) was captured by sequencing in a study of cytomegalovirus exposure and HLA in healthy donors. Findings and caveats of the study: Researchers counted around 160 TCR beta chains as cytomegalovirus-associated. Sequencing probably produced one cluster of sequence variants that were highly shared. In an earlier analysis, productive rearrangement rates for most beta V segments clustered near 87% or 30%.

About this clone: Its antigen is as yet unknown.

Use of 60 Vbeta and 13 Jbeta primers characterized the PCR. This table comes from immunoSEQ multiplex PCR, and its TCRdb copy is limited to in-frame clones, with some not included. This sample has about 97,000 clones, with 55% to 80% found just once. This receptor was identified in a man aged 35-49 years in good health and CMV-seronegative. Source material: PBMCs.

As DNA, the CDR3 is TGTGCCAGCTCACCGATAGAGGACAGTAGCTACGAGCAGTACTTC. It codes for CASSPIEDSSYEQYF. The rearrangement uses TRBV18 and TRBJ2-7; D may be TRBD1 (6 bases). V was clipped by 3 bases and J by 3 bases, with 15 bases between them. This CDR3 comprises 15 residues. CDR1 is KGHSH, CDR2 LQKENI, per germline.